These T cell receptor beta chains were read from a single sample in a study of blood T cell repertoires in COVID-19. Some clones are missing from TCRdb's copy, which holds only in-frame ones; the method was immunoSEQ multiplex PCR. The table has approximately 94,000 clones, 88% seen once. The source material was peripheral blood. Every receptor here comes from a human donor in a cohort sampled during active COVID-19. CDR3s include the opening cysteine and the closing phenylalanine or tryptophan. Clone sizes are given selectively: once, few, many, or a class where the clone is expanded.

>.|TRBV19|TRBJ2-7
CASSIGRSETYEQYF
>.|TRBV28|TRBJ2-4
CASSSFKNIQYF
>.|TRBV28|TRBJ2-7
CASSPEASGASYEQYF
>few|TRBV14|TRBJ2-3
CASSQLSGRGPDTQYF
>.|TRBV28|TRBJ1-6
CASSFSRVGSSYNSPLHF
>.|TRBV18|TRBJ1-1
CASSATANTEAFF
>.|TRBV19|TRBJ2-7
CASSIAGQGAYEQYF
>.|TRBV6-2/TRBV6-3|TRBJ2-7
CASSDSRIRSEQYF
>.|TRBV6-5|TRBJ2-2
CASSRTGYTGELFF
>.|TRBV7-8|TRBJ2-7
CASSLRDTSSEQYF
>.|TRBV5-1|TRBJ2-1
CASYWTSGHNEQFF